Shown below are 21 T cell receptor beta chains from a single sample sequenced in a study of blood T cell repertoires in COVID-19. Some clones are missing from TCRdb's copy, which holds only in-frame ones; the method was immunoSEQ multiplex PCR. Here the sample spans fewer than 250,000 clones, 80% being singletons. The specimen sequenced was PBMCs or T cells enriched from blood (not recorded which). These receptors were collected from a woman in her forties with acute COVID-19.

CDR3 sequence: CASSFPGAGANVLTF. CDR3 bases: TGTGCCAGCAGTTTCCCAGGGGCCGGGGCCAACGTCCTGACTTTC. This chain connects TRBV28 to TRBJ2-6, with D possibly TRBD1 on 6 matching bases. CDR1 MDHEN and CDR2 SYDVKM come from the germline V gene. V lost 3 bases to trimming and J lost 4 bases, with 10 bases between them. This CDR3 contains 15 residues. The full variable domain, rest sourced from reference TRBV28 and TRBJ2-6, is DVKVTQSSRYLVKRTGEKVFLECVQDMDHENMFWYRQDPGLGLRLIYFSYDVKMKEKGDIPEGYSVSREKKERFSLILESASTNQTSMYLCASSFPGAGANVLTFGAGSRLTVL.

The chain is built from TRBV7-2 and TRBJ2-7; D might be TRBD1 (7 bases). The CDR3 runs 14 residues. V gave up 4 bases and J gave up 2 bases, with 12 bases separating them. Germline V gene lookup returns CDR1 SGHTA and CDR2 FQGNSA. CDR3 loop: CASSSTRGPYEQYF. CDR3 nucleotide sequence: TGTGCCAGCAGCTCGACTAGGGGGCCCTACGAGCAGTACTTC.

This clone was observed a handful of times. The J gene is TRBJ2-2, the V gene TRBV4-2; 9 bases line up with TRBD2. V trimming: 2 bases; J trimming: 4 bases; junction bases outside the gene matches: 8. Germline loops: CDR1 LGHNA, CDR2 YNFKEQ. The CDR3 is made up of 17 amino acids. The CDR3: CASSQSLAGGATGELFF. CDR3 coding DNA: TGTGCCAGCAGCCAATCTCTGGCGGGAGGGGCCACCGGGGAGCTGTTTTTT.

With regard to this clone: Other DNA sequences in the same sample also yield this CDR3. The chain combines TRBV6-1 with TRBJ2-5; 8 bases line up with TRBD2. The CDR3 loop spans 16 amino acids. V gave up 2 bases and J gave up 1 base; unmatched junction bases: 6. Germline-derived CDR1 and CDR2 are MNHNS and SASEGT. In nucleotides, the CDR3 is TGTGCCAGCAGTGAACTCGCGGGGGGCCCCCAAGAGACCCAGTACTTC. Translating it yields CASSELAGGPQETQYF.

This clone has a single count. The DNA of the CDR3 is TGTGCCAGCATGCTCCTGGACAGGGGCTATGGCTACACCTTC. It is translated as CASMLLDRGYGYTF. The chain carries TRBV2 and TRBJ1-2, with TRBD1 matching 9 bases. V trimming: 7 bases; J trimming: 4 bases; junction bases outside the gene matches: 7. CDR1 and CDR2 from the germline V gene are SNHLY and FYNNEI. This CDR3 has 14 residues.

The CDR3 DNA sequence: TGTGCCAGCAGCCCCAGCGGGACTGCCTACGAGCAGTACTTC. Protein sequence: CASSPSGTAYEQYF. The V call is TRBV6-5, the J call TRBJ2-7, with 7 positions matching TRBD2. Germline V lookup: CDR1 MNHEY, CDR2 SVGAGI. The CDR3 covers 14 residues. After removal of 6 bases from V and 2 bases from J, the junction contained 7 bases not matched to a gene.

This clone was detected a few times. This chain connects TRBV4-3 to TRBJ1-4; D is possibly TRBD1 (5 bases). Trimming stripped 5 bases from V and 3 bases from J, with 13 bases between. This CDR3 is 15 amino acids long. The germline CDR1 and CDR2 sequences are LGHNA and YSLEER. CDR3 protein: CASSLQVDANEKLFF. Written as DNA, the CDR3 is TGCGCCAGCAGCTTACAGGTGGATGCTAATGAAAAACTGTTTTTT.

The chain combines TRBV29-1 with TRBJ2-2, with a tentative D call TRBD1 (6 bases). Between the trimmed V and J ends, which lost 7 bases and 6 bases, there was a span of 12 bases. CDR3 size: 12 residues. From germline, CDR1 is SQVTM and CDR2 ANQGSEA. CDR3 coding DNA: TGCAGCGGCCAGACAGGCCCCGGGGAGCTGTTTTTT. Amino acid sequence: CSGQTGPGELFF.

The chain carries TRBV27 and TRBJ1-4, with D perhaps TRBD1 (5 bases). The germline gives CDR1 MNHEY, CDR2 SMNVEV (reference sequence). Trimming removed 0 bases from V and 8 bases from J, with 13 bases in between. CDR3 length: 15 residues. For the CDR3, the DNA is TGTGCCAGCAGTTTATCGTCCCAGGGTTGGGAAAAACTGTTTTTT. The encoded protein is CASSLSSQGWEKLFF.

CDR3 region: CATRLARGYGYTF. The DNA of the CDR3 is TGTGCCACCAGGCTGGCCAGGGGCTATGGCTACACCTTC. The chain has TRBV28 and TRBJ1-2, with D maybe TRBD1 (6 bases). CDR3 length equals 13 residues. From germline, CDR1 is MDHEN and CDR2 SYDVKM. Trimming took 10 bases from V and 4 from J, leaving 16 bases between them.

The table lists this clone with a count of one. The chain links TRBV10-3 to TRBJ1-2; 9 nucleotides align to TRBD1. The CDR3 is 16 residues long. The V gene end was trimmed by 2 bases and the J gene end by 4 bases; junction bases not matched to a gene: 8. Germline-derived CDR1 and CDR2 are ENHRY and SYGVKD. CDR3 amino acids: CAISELRTGDFYGYTF. CDR3 bases: TGTGCCATCAGTGAGCTTAGGACAGGGGACTTCTATGGCTACACCTTC.

This clone was seen a handful of times. The V gene is TRBV2, the J gene TRBJ1-2; 7 bases match TRBD1. The germline V gene encodes CDR1 SNHLY and CDR2 FYNNEI. The CDR3 is made up of 16 amino acids. With V trimmed by 7 bases and J by 6 bases, 17 bases remained unmatched. The CDR3 DNA reads TGTGCCAGCACCCCCCTGGCCACCGGAAGGGGGCATGGCTACACCTTC. Encoded protein: CASTPLATGRGHGYTF. Based on the CDR3 plus reference TRBV2 and TRBJ1-2, the full variable domain is EPEVTQTPSHQVTQMGQEVILRCVPISNHLYFYWYRQILGQKVEFLVSFYNNEISEKSEIFDDQFSVERPDGSNFTLKIRSTKLEDSAMYFCASTPLATGRGHGYTFGSGTRLTVV.

This chain connects TRBV19 to TRBJ1-1, with D perhaps TRBD1 (5 bases). The length of the CDR3 is 13 residues. V was cut by 8 bases and J by 5 bases, with 15 bases left in between. Per the germline V gene, CDR1 is LNHDA and CDR2 is SQIVND (reference sequence). In DNA, the CDR3 is TGTGCCAGTTCAGAAGGGGTTGGGACTGAAGCTTTCTTT. Amino acids: CASSEGVGTEAFF.

In its sample, this clone was seen a few times. This chain joins TRBV12-3 or TRBV12-4 and TRBJ1-2; the D is unclear. CDR3 size: 12 residues. With 0 bases removed from V and 6 bases from J, the gap between germline ends came to 5 bases. CDR3 amino acids: CASSLAGNGYTF. The CDR3 DNA reads TGTGCCAGCAGTTTAGCCGGGAATGGCTACACCTTC.

The chain uses TRBV19 and TRBJ2-1; TRBD2 aligns across 7 bases. From germline, CDR1 is LNHDA and CDR2 SQIVND (reference sequence). The ends lost 5 bases at V and 9 bases at J; junction bases unmatched: 10. The CDR3 spans 14 residues. CDR3 amino acids: CASSRSASGTEQFF. CDR3 nucleotides: TGTGCCAGTAGTCGATCGGCTAGCGGCACTGAGCAGTTCTTC.

The V and J genes are TRBV5-4 and TRBJ2-4; D may be TRBD1 (6 bases). Germline V gene data show CDR1 as SGHNT and CDR2 as YYREEE (reference sequence). The CDR3 extends over 14 amino acids. V was pared by 0 bases and J by 11 bases, with 15 bases between. CDR3 DNA: TGTGCCAGCAGCTTGGGTGTTGACAGGAAGGTTCAGTACTTC. It translates to CASSLGVDRKVQYF.

CDR3 region: CASSPGWGGLGYTF. For the CDR3, the DNA is TGTGCCAGCAGCCCCGGGTGGGGGGGCTTAGGCTACACCTTC. V is TRBV7-8 and J is TRBJ1-2, with a weak D call TRBD1 (6 bases). There are 14 residues in the CDR3. V was trimmed by 5 bases and J by 8 bases, leaving 18 bases between them. CDR1 and CDR2 from the germline V gene are SGHVS and FQNEAQ.

The rearrangement joins TRBV9 to TRBJ2-3; 10 nucleotides line up with TRBD2. Germline V gives CDR1 SGDLS, CDR2 YYNGEE. J was trimmed by 5 bases and V by 0 bases; bases with no gene match: 6. There are 16 residues in the CDR3. The DNA for the CDR3 is TGTGCCAGCAGCGTAGAAGGTAGCGGGGGGCGAGATACGCAGTATTTT. Protein: CASSVEGSGGRDTQYF.

The V and J genes are TRBV9 and TRBJ2-1; D is undetermined. CDR1 and CDR2 from the germline V gene are SGDLS and YYNGEE. The ends were cut back, 0 bases at V and 0 bases at J, with 10 bases in the middle. The CDR3 sequence is 16 residues long. The CDR3 spells CASSVVLSGSYNEQFF. The CDR3, as DNA: TGTGCCAGCAGCGTAGTGCTCTCCGGCTCCTACAATGAGCAGTTCTTC.

The V and J genes are TRBV5-1 and TRBJ2-3; possibly TRBD1 for D (5 bases). Trimming removed 0 bases from V and 2 bases from J, with 16 bases in between. This CDR3 is 17 amino acids long. Germline V lookup: CDR1 SGHRS, CDR2 YFSETQ. The CDR3 reads CASSLASSQGYTDTQYF. The CDR3 nucleotides read TGCGCCAGCAGCTTGGCCAGTTCCCAGGGTTACACAGATACGCAGTATTTT.

The chain recombines TRBV6-5 with TRBJ2-1; TRBD2 agrees at 9 bases. Germline loops: CDR1 MNHEY, CDR2 SVGAGI. The CDR3 consists of 16 residues. The V gene end was trimmed by 2 bases and the J gene end by 0 bases; junction bases not matched to a gene: 2. The CDR3 region is CASSYSGGSSYNEQFF. The CDR3 coding sequence is TGTGCCAGCAGTTACAGCGGGGGGTCCTCCTACAATGAGCAGTTCTTC.